Presented here are 9 T cell receptor beta chains from one specimen sequenced in a study of shared clonotypes between healthy human individuals. Measured with immunoSEQ multiplex PCR; TCRdb has only the in-frame clones, and not every one. The profile shows 450,000 to 650,000 clones, about 80% of them singletons. Sequencing was done on a sample of PBMCs. All receptors derive from a woman between 40 and 50 years old in good health. Some clones in this sample may be carry-over from other donors' samples.

The CDR3 protein is CASSEYDSGNAGELFF. CDR3 DNA sequence: TGTGCCAGCAGTGAATATGATTCGGGAAACGCCGGGGAGCTGTTTTTT. The genes are TRBV25-1 and TRBJ2-2; D may be TRBD2 (5 bases). The CDR3 extends over 16 amino acids. Trimming cost V 0 bases and J 6 bases, with 14 bases left between them. Germline V gene sequence: CDR1 MGHDK, CDR2 SYGVNS.

This chain links TRBV5-1 with TRBJ2-3; D ambiguous. V was clipped by 6 bases and J by 0 bases, with 17 bases between them. CDR1 and CDR2 (germline): SGHRS, YFSETQ. This CDR3 spans 16 amino acids. The chain's CDR3 is CASTSASYGSTDTQYF. CDR3 nucleotides: TGCGCCAGCACCTCAGCTTCGTACGGCAGCACAGATACGCAGTATTTT.

This chain joins TRBV7-7 and TRBJ2-2; 11 bases align to TRBD2. Germline trimming cut 3 bases from V and 5 bases from J; bases unmatched to any gene: 2. The germline V gene has CDR1 SSHAT and CDR2 FNYEAQ (reference sequence). The CDR3 has 15 amino acids. The CDR3 here is CASSLTSGVTGELFF. CDR3 nucleotides: TGTGCCAGCAGCTTGACTAGCGGGGTGACCGGGGAGCTGTTTTTT.

Note on this clone: Other nucleotide sequences from this sample produce the same CDR3. The chain is built from TRBV7-3 and TRBJ1-1; D call uncertain. V lost 0 bases and J lost 2, with 4 bases in between. The CDR3 length is 13 residues. Germline-derived CDR1 and CDR2 are SGHTA and FQGTGA. As DNA, the CDR3 is TGTGCCAGCAGCTTAACCGGAAACACTGAAGCTTTCTTT. Translated: CASSLTGNTEAFF.

This clone was recorded a few times. The V gene is TRBV25-1, the J gene TRBJ1-2; D remains ambiguous. Germline lookup yields CDR1 MGHDK and CDR2 SYGVNS. The CDR3 has 13 residues. The V and J ends lost 2 bases and 5 bases respectively, with 9 bases between them. CDR3 coding DNA: TGTGCCAGCAGTGAAAAATTTGGGTATGGCTACACCTTC. It encodes CASSEKFGYGYTF.

The chain recombines TRBV6-1 with TRBJ1-5, with TRBD1 matching over 7 bases. This CDR3 comprises 15 residues. V was pared by 2 bases and J by 3 bases, with 4 bases of the junction left unmatched. Germline V gives CDR1 MNHNS, CDR2 SASEGT. As DNA, the CDR3 is TGTGCCAGCAGTGAAATGGGACAGAACAATCAGCCCCAGCATTTT. Its translation: CASSEMGQNNQPQHF.

V is TRBV6-1 and J is TRBJ1-5; weak D call: TRBD1 (6 bases). Germline CDR1 is MNHNS and CDR2 is SASEGT. CDR3 size: 15 residues. Between the trimmed V and J ends, which lost 8 bases and 2 bases, there was a span of 16 bases. Here the CDR3 reads CASRGGRQGNQPQHF. CDR3 in DNA: TGTGCCAGCCGGGGGGGTAGACAGGGCAATCAGCCCCAGCATTTT.

The sample holds one count of this clone. This chain links TRBV6-1 with TRBJ2-7; D perhaps matches TRBD1 (6 bases). The CDR3 spans 14 residues. The germline CDR1 and CDR2 sequences are MNHNS and SASEGT. Trimming cost V 6 bases and J 1 base, with 13 bases left between them. CDR3 loop: CASRADRQSYEQYF. As DNA, the CDR3 is TGTGCCAGCAGGGCCGACAGGCAATCCTACGAGCAGTACTTC.

The rearrangement links TRBV6-1 to TRBJ1-2; D is unresolved. Germline V CDR1 and CDR2: MNHNS, SASEGT. The CDR3 runs 14 residues. The germline V and J ends were trimmed by 4 bases and 0 bases, with 9 bases remaining between them. The chain's CDR3 is CASSASRANYGYTF. In DNA, the CDR3 is TGTGCCAGCAGTGCGAGCCGAGCTAACTATGGCTACACCTTC.